This TCR beta chain was captured by sequencing in a study of control samples from healthy donors and cancer patients. The germline V gene encodes CDR1 MDHEN and CDR2 SYDVKM. This CDR3 region has 12 residues. V was cut by 6 bases and J by 6 bases, with 9 bases left in between. The data were produced by immunoSEQ multiplex PCR, yet TCRdb's version contains in-frame clones alone and is incomplete. The sample records around 130,000 clones, 87% being singletons. The chain links TRBV28 to TRBJ2-1, with D unresolved. The sample comprised blood. The receptor was derived from a man aged 30 to 39 in good health. Written as DNA, the CDR3 is TGTGCCAGCAGCCTTACTATCAATGAGCAGTTCTTC. Its protein product is CASSLTINEQFF.